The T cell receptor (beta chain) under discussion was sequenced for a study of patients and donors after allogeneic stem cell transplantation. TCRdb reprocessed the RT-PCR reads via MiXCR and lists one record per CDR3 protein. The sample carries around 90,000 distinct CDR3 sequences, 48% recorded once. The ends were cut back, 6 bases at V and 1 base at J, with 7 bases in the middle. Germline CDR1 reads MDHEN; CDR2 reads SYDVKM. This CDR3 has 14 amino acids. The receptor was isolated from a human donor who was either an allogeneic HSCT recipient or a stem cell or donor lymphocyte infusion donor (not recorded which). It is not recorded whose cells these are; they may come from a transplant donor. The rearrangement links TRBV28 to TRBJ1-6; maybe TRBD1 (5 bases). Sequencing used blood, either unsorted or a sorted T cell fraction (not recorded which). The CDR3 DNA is TGTGCCAGCAGCGACAGTTCCTATAATTCACCCCTCCACTTT. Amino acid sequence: CASSDSSYNSPLHF. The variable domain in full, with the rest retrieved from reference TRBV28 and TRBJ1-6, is DVKVTQSSRYLVKRTGEKVFLECVQDMDHENMFWYRQDPGLGLRLIYFSYDVKMKEKGDIPEGYSVSREKKERFSLILESASTNQTSMYLCASSDSSYNSPLHFGNGTRLTVT.